Listed here are 14 T cell receptor beta chains from one sample, sequenced in a study of OX40 agonist ivuxolimab in advanced cancers. Generated by immunoSEQ multiplex PCR, the TCRdb table keeps only in-frame clones and is missing some. The profile shows 80,000 to 100,000 clones, approximately 94% of them singletons. This specimen was CD4+ or CD8+ T cells sorted from blood, taken in a trial of the OX40 agonist ivuxolimab. The source of these receptors is an adult with an advanced solid tumor such as melanoma, head and neck, liver or kidney cancer.

The chain combines TRBV30 with TRBJ1-5; D not resolved. Germline V CDR1 and CDR2: GTSNPN, SVGIG (reference sequence). V was shortened by 1 base and J by 4 bases, with 11 bases between the two germline ends. The CDR3 runs 14 residues. The CDR3 sequence: CAWSAVLGNQPQHF. The CDR3 coding sequence is TGTGCCTGGAGTGCGGTGCTTGGAAATCAGCCCCAGCATTTT.

Here the CDR3 reads CASSLYRKTEAFF. For the CDR3, the DNA is TGTGCCAGCAGTTTATATAGAAAAACTGAAGCTTTCTTT. This chain connects TRBV28 to TRBJ1-1; D not resolved. The length of the CDR3 is 13 residues. CDR1 MDHEN and CDR2 SYDVKM come from the germline V gene. Between the trimmed V and J ends, which lost 1 base and 5 bases, there was a span of 8 bases.

The V and J genes are TRBV7-8 and TRBJ2-2, with no clear D. Germline values: CDR1 SGHVS, CDR2 FQNEAQ. This CDR3 is built from 14 residues. The V end lost 10 bases, the J end lost 0 bases, and 12 bases lay between the germline ends. The CDR3 sequence is CATKGGTNTGELFF. CDR3 nucleotides: TGTGCCACCAAGGGCGGTACGAACACCGGGGAGCTGTTTTTT. Full variable domain (rest looked up from reference TRBV7-8 and TRBJ2-2): GAGVSQSPRYKVAKRGQDVALRCDPISGHVSLFWYQQALGQGPEFLTYFQNEAQLDKSGLPSDRFFAERPEGSVSTLKIQRTQQEDSAVYLCATKGGTNTGELFFGEGSRLTVL.

The chain combines TRBV2 with TRBJ2-3; TRBD1 matches at 8 bases. The CDR3 is 14 amino acids. The V gene end was trimmed by 6 bases and the J gene end by 4 bases; junction bases not matched to a gene: 6. Germline V gene lookup returns CDR1 SNHLY and CDR2 FYNNEI. CDR3 DNA: TGTGCCAGCAGGGGGGACAGGAGCCCAGATACGCAGTATTTT. Amino acids: CASRGDRSPDTQYF.

The genes are TRBV30 and TRBJ1-4; D gene uncertain. The CDR3 loop spans 12 amino acids. The ends were cut back, 0 bases at V and 8 bases at J, with 7 bases in the middle. Per germline, CDR1 GTSNPN and CDR2 SVGIG (reference sequence). This CDR3 reads CAWSVSPEKLFF. CDR3 nucleotide sequence: TGTGCCTGGAGTGTTTCCCCCGAAAAACTGTTTTTT. Full variable domain (rest looked up from reference TRBV30 and TRBJ1-4): SQTIHQWPATLVQPVGSPLSLECTVEGTSNPNLYWYRQAAGRGLQLLFYSVGIGQISSEVPQNLSASRPQDRQFILSSKKLLLSDSGFYLCAWSVSPEKLFFGSGTQLSVL.

This chain joins TRBV7-2 and TRBJ1-5, with 9 bases that match TRBD1. The J segment lost 5 bases and the V segment lost 3 bases, leaving 2 bases of the junction unmatched. The germline CDR1 and CDR2 sequences are SGHTA and FQGNSA. This CDR3 region has 14 residues. CDR3 DNA sequence: TGTGCCAGCAGCTTGGACAGGGGATATCAGCCCCAGCATTTT. Residues: CASSLDRGYQPQHF. Supplemented by reference TRBV7-2 and TRBJ1-5, the full variable domain reads GAGVSQSPSNKVTEKGKDVELRCDPISGHTALYWYRQSLGQGLEFLIYFQGNSAPDKSGLPSDRFSAERTGGSVSTLTIQRTQQEDSAVYLCASSLDRGYQPQHFGDGTRLSIL.

The rearrangement links TRBV7-2 to TRBJ2-2; 11 bases align to TRBD2. V dropped 2 bases and J dropped 6; count of bases not matched to a gene: 8. Germline CDR1 reads SGHTA; CDR2 reads FQGNSA. The CDR3 is made up of 17 amino acids. CDR3: CASSLNSGGARPGELFF. DNA for the CDR3: TGTGCCAGCAGCTTAAATAGCGGGGGGGCACGTCCCGGGGAGCTGTTTTTT.

The rearrangement uses TRBV4-1 and TRBJ1-1; 9 bases match TRBD1. The V and J ends lost 6 bases and 1 base, in that order; junction bases with no gene match: 0. The CDR3 spans 13 residues. Germline assignment: CDR1 MGHRA and CDR2 YSYEKL. The DNA of the CDR3 is TGCGCCAGCAGGGGACAGGGGAACACTGAAGCTTTCTTT. It encodes CASRGQGNTEAFF.

The CDR3 region is CASSRLTSSTDTQYF. The CDR3 bases are TGCGCCAGCAGCCGACTCACCTCTAGCACAGATACGCAGTATTTT. The rearrangement links TRBV5-1 to TRBJ2-3; no firm D call. CDR3 length: 15 amino acids. Germline V gene sequence: CDR1 SGHRS, CDR2 YFSETQ. V was trimmed by 4 bases and J by 0 bases, leaving 12 bases between them.

The DNA of the CDR3 is TGCGCCAGCAGCTTAGGGGGGCAGGATCAGCCCCAGCATTTT. Its protein is CASSLGGQDQPQHF. The chain has TRBV5-1 and TRBJ1-5, with D perhaps TRBD1 (6 bases). The CDR3 is made up of 14 amino acids. From germline, CDR1 is SGHRS and CDR2 YFSETQ. Trimming stripped 2 bases from V and 5 bases from J, with 11 bases between.

The chain links TRBV4-3 to TRBJ1-2, with D unclear. Germline V gives CDR1 LGHNA, CDR2 YSLEER. Deletions cut 4 bases from V and 4 bases from J, with 13 bases between. CDR3 length: 14 residues. CDR3 sequence reads: CASSRTFGAYGYTF. The CDR3 nucleotides are TGCGCCAGCAGCCGTACATTCGGTGCCTATGGCTACACCTTC.

V is TRBV29-1 and J is TRBJ1-5, with D perhaps matching TRBD1 (6 bases). This CDR3 has 12 residues. The V and J ends lost 3 bases and 8 bases respectively, with 11 bases between them. Germline lookup yields CDR1 SQVTM and CDR2 ANQGSEA. The CDR3 sequence: CSVDTGSEPQHF. CDR3 nucleotides: TGCAGCGTTGATACAGGGTCAGAGCCCCAGCATTTT.

The chain has TRBV11-2 and TRBJ1-2; 8 bases match TRBD1. The CDR3 length is 18 residues. After removal of 4 bases from V and 4 bases from J, the junction contained 17 bases not matched to a gene. Germline CDR1 SGHAT, CDR2 FQNNGV. The CDR3 DNA follows: TGTGCCAGCAGCTCACTCCGGACAGGGCGAAGAGTGGGCTATGGCTACACCTTC. Amino acids: CASSSLRTGRRVGYGYTF.

This chain links TRBV27 with TRBJ2-7; D is unclear. With 5 bases removed from V and 5 bases from J, the gap between germline ends came to 19 bases. Germline CDR1 reads MNHEY; CDR2 reads SMNVEV (reference sequence). This CDR3 region has 15 residues. The CDR3 spells CASSDRASNRDEQYF. DNA for the CDR3: TGTGCCAGCAGTGACCGGGCCTCCAACCGGGACGAGCAGTACTTC.